These 16 T cell receptor beta chains share one sample of origin, sequenced in a study of T cell repertoires in cytomegalovirus infection. Each CDR3 protein gets one entry after TCRdb re-called the reads with MiXCR. In the table there are tens of thousands of distinct CDR3 sequences, more than 15% of which are singletons. These TCRs' antigens remain unknown. The input for sequencing was CD8+ T cells from cultured PBMCs, taken from culture after CMV antigen stimulation. These receptor sequences come from a human donor in good health (CMV status not recorded). Some clones in this sample may be carry-over from other donors' samples.

This clonotype was observed at least ten times. The V gene is TRBV7-2, the J gene TRBJ2-1, with 8 bases lining up with TRBD2. This CDR3 has 16 residues. V shed 0 bases and J 9 bases; nucleotides not matched to a gene: 10. Germline loops: CDR1 SGHTA, CDR2 FQGNSA. The CDR3 nucleotides are TGTGCCAGCAGCTTAGCGCTGTCCGGGACTAGGGGTGAGCAGTTCTTC. Its protein is CASSLALSGTRGEQFF.

This chain links TRBV11-2 with TRBJ1-5; D is unclear. The CDR3 length is 14 residues. Trimming shortened V by 0 bases and J by 2 bases, and 5 bases separated the two germline ends. Germline-derived CDR1 and CDR2 are SGHAT and FQNNGV. The CDR3 here is CASSLEGGNQPQHF. The CDR3 bases are TGTGCCAGCAGCTTAGAGGGAGGCAATCAGCCCCAGCATTTT.

This chain joins TRBV27 and TRBJ2-2, with 10 bases fitting TRBD2. V shed 7 bases and J 1 base; nucleotides not matched to a gene: 3. Germline V CDR1 and CDR2: MNHEY, SMNVEV (reference sequence). The CDR3 covers 15 residues. CDR3 sequence (DNA): TGTGCCAGCACCCCTAGCGGGGGGAACACCGGGGAGCTGTTTTTT. This gives the protein CASTPSGGNTGELFF.

The V call is TRBV7-2, the J call TRBJ2-2, with 8 positions matching TRBD1. The CDR3 spans 17 residues. V was pared by 6 bases and J by 3 bases, with 12 bases of the junction left unmatched. CDR1 is SGHTA, CDR2 FQGNSA, per germline. The CDR3 sequence is CASRMSRAGGYTGELFF. The CDR3 region has the DNA TGTGCCAGCAGGATGTCCAGGGCAGGGGGCTACACCGGGGAGCTGTTTTTT.

The chain's CDR3 is CASSEGQGGSYNEQFF. DNA of the CDR3: TGTGCCAGCAGTGAGGGACAGGGGGGGTCCTACAATGAGCAGTTCTTC. V and J are TRBV6-1 and TRBJ2-1; 11 positions match TRBD1. CDR3 size: 16 residues. V trimming: 3 bases; J trimming: 1 base; junction bases outside the gene matches: 2. CDR1 and CDR2 from the germline V gene are MNHNS and SASEGT.

This clonotype was seen a few times. This chain connects TRBV2 to TRBJ1-2; D is unresolved. CDR1 and CDR2 (germline): SNHLY, FYNNEI. The length of the CDR3 is 14 residues. V was shortened by 3 bases and J by 1 base, with 9 bases between the two germline ends. The CDR3: CASSDRHLNYGYTF. The CDR3 nucleotides read TGTGCCAGCAGTGATAGACACCTTAACTATGGCTACACCTTC.

The chain combines TRBV5-1 with TRBJ2-7; TRBD1 matches 7 bases. V was pared by 2 bases and J by 2 bases, with 7 bases of the junction left unmatched. The germline gives CDR1 SGHRS, CDR2 YFSETQ. The CDR3 consists of 15 residues. DNA for the CDR3: TGCGCCAGCAGCTTAGAGACAGGGTATGCCTACGAGCAGTACTTC. Protein: CASSLETGYAYEQYF.

V is TRBV19 and J is TRBJ2-1; weak D call: TRBD2 (6 bases). V lost 3 bases and J lost 1, with 10 bases in between. In germline, CDR1 is LNHDA, CDR2 SQIVND (reference sequence). The CDR3 contains 15 residues. The CDR3 region is CASSISGVSYNEQFF. The DNA of the CDR3 is TGTGCCAGTAGTATCTCGGGGGTGTCCTACAATGAGCAGTTCTTC.

In this sample, this clonotype turned up a few times. The V call is TRBV4-2, the J call TRBJ1-1; maybe TRBD1 (5 bases). CDR3 length: 14 residues. V shed 1 base and J shed 4 bases, with 10 bases lying between them. Germline V CDR1 and CDR2: LGHNA, YNFKEQ. The CDR3, as DNA: TGTGCCAGCAGCCAAGTAACAGGACTCACTGAAGCTTTCTTT. This sequence encodes CASSQVTGLTEAFF.

CDR3 region: CASSSLVRSGDYEQYF. Here the CDR3 DNA reads TGTGCCAGCAGCTCCCTAGTCCGTTCAGGCGACTACGAGCAGTACTTC. The rearrangement uses TRBV7-2 and TRBJ2-7; D gene unclear. The CDR3 extends over 16 amino acids. V lost 4 bases and J 3 bases, leaving 19 bases between the germline ends. Germline V CDR1 and CDR2: SGHTA, FQGNSA.

This rearrangement joins TRBV19 to TRBJ1-2; D remains unclear. Per germline, CDR1 LNHDA and CDR2 SQIVND (reference sequence). Trimming removed 5 bases at V and 6 bases at J, with 13 bases between. The CDR3 covers 13 residues. Here the CDR3 DNA reads TGTGCCAGTAGTCCGGGAGAGATCAATGGCTACACCTTC. Translation gives CASSPGEINGYTF.

The CDR3 region is CASSSRVAGSTGELFF. DNA for the CDR3: TGTGCCAGCAGCTCCCGGGTAGCGGGAAGCACCGGGGAGCTGTTTTTT. This chain uses TRBV7-6 with TRBJ2-2; 8 positions match TRBD2. Losses at the gene ends were 4 bases for V and 4 bases for J; bases not matched to a gene: 8. Germline V gene lookup returns CDR1 SGHVS and CDR2 FNYEAQ. The CDR3 totals 16 residues.

This chain uses TRBV7-2 with TRBJ1-2, with TRBD1 matching over 9 bases. The CDR3 contains 15 residues. From germline, CDR1 is SGHTA and CDR2 FQGNSA. V lost 1 base and J lost 2; bases outside the gene matches: 2. CDR3 sequence reads: CASSLDRGRNYGYTF. The CDR3 nucleotides read TGTGCCAGCAGCTTAGACAGGGGGCGCAACTATGGCTACACCTTC.

The table lists this clonotype with a count of one. The chain is built from TRBV7-2 and TRBJ2-3, with D unclear. The CDR3 sequence is 13 residues long. Trimming took off 8 bases at V and 4 bases at J, with 13 bases between the two ends. CDR1 is SGHTA and CDR2 is FQGNSA in the germline V gene. As DNA, the CDR3 is TGTGCCAGCTCCTTCTCTTGGGCAGATACGCAGTATTTT. Protein product: CASSFSWADTQYF.

As concerns this clonotype: This may stem from a read error, because a much larger clone lies one nucleotide away. This chain uses TRBV9 with TRBJ2-7; no clear D gene. CDR1 and CDR2 (germline): SGDLS, YYNGEE. This CDR3 has 15 amino acids. V gave up 3 bases and J gave up 2 bases, with 15 bases separating them. The CDR3 loop reads CASSAPHTDTYEQYF. The DNA for the CDR3 is TGTGCCAGCAGCGCCCCACACACTGATACCTACGAGCAGTACTTC.

This clonotype has more than one count but fewer than ten. The chain has TRBV5-1 and TRBJ2-3; D perhaps matches TRBD2 (6 bases). CDR1 and CDR2 (germline): SGHRS, YFSETQ. Trimming left V 0 bases short and J 5 bases short, with 22 bases between. This CDR3 contains 18 residues. CDR3 nucleotides: TGCGCCAGCAGCTTGGTGCCCTCACTAGCACCGATGGGAGATACGCAGTATTTT. Its protein is CASSLVPSLAPMGDTQYF.